This T cell receptor (beta chain) was obtained from a study of response to subunit inactivated influenza vaccine. Study conclusions and caveats: The study's authors posited that every seasonal influenza vaccination enlists few new T cells.

In this sample, this clonotype turned up a few times. Its antigen is as yet unknown. V shed 3 bases, J shed 5 bases, and the junction held 4 bases outside the gene matches. This CDR3 contains 14 residues. Germline values: CDR1 GTSNPN, CDR2 SVGIG (reference sequence). TCRdb fed the RT-PCR reads into MiXCR, producing one record per CDR3 protein. The sample contains about 830,000 distinct CDR3 sequences, about a fifth of which appear only once. The receptor was derived from a man aged 45-65 years who received an inactivated influenza vaccine. This specimen consisted of PBMCs from blood, obtained roughly 5 days after vaccination. J is TRBJ1-5 and V is TRBV30; the match to TRBD1 covers 10 bases. Written as DNA, the CDR3 is TGTGCCTGGAGCATCGGGACAGGGGATCAGCCCCAGCATTTT. Encoded protein: CAWSIGTGDQPQHF.